This T cell receptor beta chain was sequenced for a study of T cell repertoires in cytomegalovirus infection. Study in general: Public TCR beta signatures marked donors with CMV infection and the matching HLA. Findings of the study overall: Individuals carrying CMV plus the relevant HLA were identified by cumulative frequency of public TCR beta families. CMV-specific HLA-C-restricted TCR beta clonotypes dominated the ex vivo response.

From the reads, TCRdb called clonotypes with MiXCR, one entry per CDR3 protein. The table has about 230,000 distinct CDR3 sequences, 22% seen once; the top ten hold 15% to 20%. Turning to this clonotype: Its antigen is still unknown.

There are 13 residues in the CDR3. Germline assignment: CDR1 SGHVS and CDR2 FQNEAQ. The V end was cut by 6 bases, the J end by 0 bases, with 9 bases between. This sequence was found in a human donor in good health (CMV status not recorded). Some clones in this sample may be carry-over from other donors' samples. Sample: CD8+ T cells from PBMCs. The genes are TRBV7-8 and TRBJ2-7; a weak D match, TRBD1 (5 bases). This chain's CDR3 is CASRTDSSYEQYF. The CDR3 bases are TGTGCCAGCAGGACAGACAGCTCCTACGAGCAGTACTTC.